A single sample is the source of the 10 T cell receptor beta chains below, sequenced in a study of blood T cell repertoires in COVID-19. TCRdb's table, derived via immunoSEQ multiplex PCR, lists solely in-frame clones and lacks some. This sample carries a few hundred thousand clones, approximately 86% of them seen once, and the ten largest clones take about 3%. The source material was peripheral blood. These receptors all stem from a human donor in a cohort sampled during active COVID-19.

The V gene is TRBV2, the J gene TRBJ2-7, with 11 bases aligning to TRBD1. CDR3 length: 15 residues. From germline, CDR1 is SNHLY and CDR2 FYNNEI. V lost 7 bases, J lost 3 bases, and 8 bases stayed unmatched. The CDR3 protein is CASNGPGQGVYEQYF. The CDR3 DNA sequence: TGTGCCAGCAATGGCCCGGGACAGGGGGTCTACGAGCAGTACTTC.

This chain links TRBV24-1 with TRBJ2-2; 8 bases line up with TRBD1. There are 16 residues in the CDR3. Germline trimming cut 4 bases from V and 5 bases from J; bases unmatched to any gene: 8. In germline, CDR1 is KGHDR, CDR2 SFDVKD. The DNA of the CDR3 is TGTGCCACCAGTGACACCAGGACAGGGCCGACCGGGGAGCTGTTTTTT. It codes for CATSDTRTGPTGELFF.

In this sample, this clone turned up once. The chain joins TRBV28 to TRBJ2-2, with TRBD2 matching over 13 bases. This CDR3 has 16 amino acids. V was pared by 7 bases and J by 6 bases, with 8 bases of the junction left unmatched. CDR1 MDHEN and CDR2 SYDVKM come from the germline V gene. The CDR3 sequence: CASTTLAGGRAGELFF. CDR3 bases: TGTGCCAGCACTACACTAGCGGGAGGGCGCGCCGGGGAGCTGTTTTTT.

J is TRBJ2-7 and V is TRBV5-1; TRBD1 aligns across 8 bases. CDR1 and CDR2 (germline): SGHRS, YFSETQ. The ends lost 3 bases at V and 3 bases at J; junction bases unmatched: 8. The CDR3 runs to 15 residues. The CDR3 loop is CASSWAGTGVYEQYF. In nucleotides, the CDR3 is TGCGCCAGCAGCTGGGCCGGGACAGGCGTCTACGAGCAGTACTTC.

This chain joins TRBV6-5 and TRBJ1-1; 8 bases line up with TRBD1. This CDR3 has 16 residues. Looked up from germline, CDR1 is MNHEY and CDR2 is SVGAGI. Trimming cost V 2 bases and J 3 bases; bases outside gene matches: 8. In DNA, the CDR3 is TGTGCCAGCAGTTACAGGACAGGGAGCGAGGACACTGAAGCTTTCTTT. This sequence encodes CASSYRTGSEDTEAFF.

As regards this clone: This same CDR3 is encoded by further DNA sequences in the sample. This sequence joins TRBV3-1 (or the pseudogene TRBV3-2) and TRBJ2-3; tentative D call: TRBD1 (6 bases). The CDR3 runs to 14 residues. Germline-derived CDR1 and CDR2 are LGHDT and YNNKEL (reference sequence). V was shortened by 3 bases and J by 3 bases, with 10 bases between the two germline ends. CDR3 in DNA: TGTGCCAGCAGCCAGGGCAGGGGTACAGATACGCAGTATTTT. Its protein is CASSQGRGTDTQYF.

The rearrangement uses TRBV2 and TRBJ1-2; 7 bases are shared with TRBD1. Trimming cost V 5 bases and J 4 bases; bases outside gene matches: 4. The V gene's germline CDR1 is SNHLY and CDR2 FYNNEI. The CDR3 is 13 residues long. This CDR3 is CASSKGQTYGYTF. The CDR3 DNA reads TGTGCCAGCAGTAAGGGACAGACCTATGGCTACACCTTC.

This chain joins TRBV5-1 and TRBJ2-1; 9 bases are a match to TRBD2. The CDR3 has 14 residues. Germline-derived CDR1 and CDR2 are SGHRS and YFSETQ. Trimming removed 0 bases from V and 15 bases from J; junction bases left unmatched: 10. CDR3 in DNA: TGCGCCAGCAGCTTGGGACCCAGCGGGGGGCCCGTGTTCTTC. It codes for CASSLGPSGGPVFF.

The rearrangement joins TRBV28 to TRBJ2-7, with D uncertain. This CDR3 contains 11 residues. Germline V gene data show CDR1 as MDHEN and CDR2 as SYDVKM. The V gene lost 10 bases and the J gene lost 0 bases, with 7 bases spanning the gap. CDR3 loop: CATKSSYEQYF. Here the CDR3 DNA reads TGTGCCACGAAGAGCTCCTACGAGCAGTACTTC.

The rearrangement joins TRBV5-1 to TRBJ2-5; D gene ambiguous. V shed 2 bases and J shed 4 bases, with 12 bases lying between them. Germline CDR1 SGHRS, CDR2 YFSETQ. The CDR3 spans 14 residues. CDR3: CASSFNLNGETQYF. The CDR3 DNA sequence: TGCGCCAGCAGCTTCAACCTAAATGGAGAGACCCAGTACTTC. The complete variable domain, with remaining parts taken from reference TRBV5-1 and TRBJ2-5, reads KAGVTQTPRYLIKTRGQQVTLSCSPISGHRSVSWYQQTPGQGLQFLFEYFSETQRNKGNFPGRFSGRQFSNSRSEMNVSTLELGDSALYLCASSFNLNGETQYFGPGTRLLVL.